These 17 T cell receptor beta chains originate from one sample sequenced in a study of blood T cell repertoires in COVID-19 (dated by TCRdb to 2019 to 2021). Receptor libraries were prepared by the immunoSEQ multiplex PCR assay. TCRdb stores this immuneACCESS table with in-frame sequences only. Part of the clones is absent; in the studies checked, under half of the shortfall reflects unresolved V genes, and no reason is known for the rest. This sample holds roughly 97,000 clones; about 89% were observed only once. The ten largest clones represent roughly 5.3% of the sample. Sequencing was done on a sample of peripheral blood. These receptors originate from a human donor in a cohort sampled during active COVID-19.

CDR3 in DNA: TGTGCCAGCAGCACACGGGGTGGTCAGACTAGCGGGGGGGAGAGCTCCTACAATGAGCAGTTCTTC. This encodes CASSTRGGQTSGGESSYNEQFF. The genes are TRBV21-1 and TRBJ2-1; TRBD2 is the table's D call and was not checked against the DNA. TRBV21-1 is a known pseudogene. The CDR3 loop spans 22 amino acids.

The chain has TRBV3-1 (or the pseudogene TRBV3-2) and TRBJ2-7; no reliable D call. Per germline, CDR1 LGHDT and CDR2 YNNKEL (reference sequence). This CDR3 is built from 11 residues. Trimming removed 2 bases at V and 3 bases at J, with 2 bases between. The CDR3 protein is CASSQYYEQYF. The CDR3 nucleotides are TGTGCCAGCAGCCAATACTACGAGCAGTACTTC.

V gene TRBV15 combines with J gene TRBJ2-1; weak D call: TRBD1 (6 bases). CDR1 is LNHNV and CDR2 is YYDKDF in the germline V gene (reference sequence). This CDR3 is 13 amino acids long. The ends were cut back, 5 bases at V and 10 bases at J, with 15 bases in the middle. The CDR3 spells CATSLRTEREQFF. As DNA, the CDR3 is TGTGCCACCAGCCTTCGGACAGAGAGAGAGCAGTTCTTC.

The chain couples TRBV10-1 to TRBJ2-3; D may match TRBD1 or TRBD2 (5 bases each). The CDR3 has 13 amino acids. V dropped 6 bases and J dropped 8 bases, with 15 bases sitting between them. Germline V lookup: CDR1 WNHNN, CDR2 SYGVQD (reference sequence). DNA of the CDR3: TGCGCCAGCAGCGAGGGGCTCGCGGGTACGCAGTATTTT. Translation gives CASSEGLAGTQYF.

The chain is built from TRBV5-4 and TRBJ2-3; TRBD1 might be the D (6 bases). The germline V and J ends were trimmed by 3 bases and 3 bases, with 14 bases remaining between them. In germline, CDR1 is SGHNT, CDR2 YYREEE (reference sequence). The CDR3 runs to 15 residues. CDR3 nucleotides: TGTGCCAGCAGCTCACAGGGAGTTGGTACAGATACGCAGTATTTT. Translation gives CASSSQGVGTDTQYF.

The CDR3 spells CASSSLKQGVLGTQYF. As DNA, the CDR3 is TGTGCCAGCAGTTCACTAAAACAGGGGGTCCTTGGGACCCAGTACTTC. The gene calls are TRBV28 and TRBJ2-5; 8 bases agree with TRBD1. The CDR3 is 16 residues long. Germline trimming cut 4 bases from V and 7 bases from J; bases unmatched to any gene: 14. CDR1 MDHEN and CDR2 SYDVKM come from the germline V gene.

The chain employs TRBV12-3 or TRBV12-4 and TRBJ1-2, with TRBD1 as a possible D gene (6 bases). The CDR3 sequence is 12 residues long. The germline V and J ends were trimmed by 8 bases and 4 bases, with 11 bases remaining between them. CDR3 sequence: CASGKDSYGYTF. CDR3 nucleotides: TGTGCCAGCGGCAAGGACAGCTATGGCTACACCTTC.

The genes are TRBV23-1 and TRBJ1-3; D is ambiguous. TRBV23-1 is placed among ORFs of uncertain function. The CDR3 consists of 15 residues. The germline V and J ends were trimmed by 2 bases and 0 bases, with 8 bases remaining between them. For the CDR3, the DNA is TGCGCCAGCAGTCAAGCAGGCTTCTCTGGAAACACCATATATTTT. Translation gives CASSQAGFSGNTIYF.

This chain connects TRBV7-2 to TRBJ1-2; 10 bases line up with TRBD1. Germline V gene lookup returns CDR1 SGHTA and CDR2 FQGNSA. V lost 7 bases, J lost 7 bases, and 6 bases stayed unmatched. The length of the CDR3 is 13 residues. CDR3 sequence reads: CASTDRGLSGYTF. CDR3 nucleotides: TGTGCCAGCACAGACAGGGGGCTTTCTGGCTACACCTTC.

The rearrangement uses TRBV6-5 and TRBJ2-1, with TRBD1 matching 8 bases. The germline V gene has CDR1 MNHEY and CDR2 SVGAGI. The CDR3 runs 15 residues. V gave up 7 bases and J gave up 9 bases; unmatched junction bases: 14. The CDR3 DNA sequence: TGTGCCAGCACCACACCTAGGACAGGGAATCGTGAGCAGTTCTTC. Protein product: CASTTPRTGNREQFF.

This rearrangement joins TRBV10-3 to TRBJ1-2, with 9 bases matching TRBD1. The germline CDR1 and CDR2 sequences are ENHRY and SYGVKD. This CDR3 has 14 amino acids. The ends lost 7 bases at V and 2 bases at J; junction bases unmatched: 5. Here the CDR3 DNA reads TGTGCCATCACTGACGGACAGGGGAACTATGGCTACACCTTC. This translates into CAITDGQGNYGYTF.

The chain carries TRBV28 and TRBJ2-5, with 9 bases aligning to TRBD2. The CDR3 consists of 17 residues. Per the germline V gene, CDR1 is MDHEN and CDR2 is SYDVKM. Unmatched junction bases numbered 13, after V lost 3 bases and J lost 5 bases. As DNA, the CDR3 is TGTGCCAGCAGTTTTCTGGGTGGCGGGGGGGTCAGGGAGACCCAGTACTTC. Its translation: CASSFLGGGGVRETQYF.

This CDR3 is CASSQAAAGPHGELFF. In DNA, the CDR3 is TGTGCCAGCAGCCAAGCGGCCGCGGGGCCCCACGGGGAGCTGTTTTTT. V is TRBV3-1 (or the pseudogene TRBV3-2) and J is TRBJ2-2; D might be TRBD2 (6 bases). V lost 1 base and J lost 7, with 16 bases in between. Germline values: CDR1 LGHDT, CDR2 YNNKEL (reference sequence). This CDR3 spans 16 amino acids.

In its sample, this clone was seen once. The CDR3 sequence is CASRRQGGPGYTF. The CDR3 region has the DNA TGTGCCAGCAGGCGACAGGGGGGACCCGGCTACACCTTC. The chain uses TRBV12-3 or TRBV12-4 and TRBJ1-2; 9 positions agree with TRBD1. This CDR3 is 13 amino acids long. With 6 bases clipped from V and 8 bases from J, the junction kept 7 bases outside the gene matches.

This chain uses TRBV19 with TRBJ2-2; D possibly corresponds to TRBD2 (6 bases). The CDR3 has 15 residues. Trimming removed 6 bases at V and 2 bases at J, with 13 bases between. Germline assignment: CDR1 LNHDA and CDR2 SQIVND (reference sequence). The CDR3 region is CASSKRTINTGELFF. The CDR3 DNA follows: TGTGCCAGTAGCAAAAGGACTATTAACACCGGGGAGCTGTTTTTT. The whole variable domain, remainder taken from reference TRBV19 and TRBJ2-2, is DGGITQSPKYLFRKEGQNVTLSCEQNLNHDAMYWYRQDPGQGLRLIYYSQIVNDFQKGDIAEGYSVSREKKESFPLTVTSAQKNPTAFYLCASSKRTINTGELFFGEGSRLTVL.

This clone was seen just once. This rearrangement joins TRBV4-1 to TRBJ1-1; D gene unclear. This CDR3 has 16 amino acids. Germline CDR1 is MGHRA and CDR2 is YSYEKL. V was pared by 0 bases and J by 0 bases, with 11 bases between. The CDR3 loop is CASSQEIGAMNTEAFF. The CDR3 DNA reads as TGCGCCAGCAGCCAAGAGATAGGAGCTATGAACACTGAAGCTTTCTTT.

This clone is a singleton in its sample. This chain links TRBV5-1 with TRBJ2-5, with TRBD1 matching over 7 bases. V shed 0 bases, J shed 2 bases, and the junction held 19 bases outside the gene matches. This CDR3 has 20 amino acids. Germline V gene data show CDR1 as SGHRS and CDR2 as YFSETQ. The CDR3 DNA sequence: TGCGCCAGCAGCTTGGCCTTAAATCTTTCCCCGGGACAGTTGCAAGAGACCCAGTACTTC. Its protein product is CASSLALNLSPGQLQETQYF.